This T cell receptor beta chain was recorded in a study of blood T cell repertoires in COVID-19. In the study overall: There were acute and convalescent COVID-19 samples, and they came from the United States, Italy and Spain. Nucleic acid was either cDNA or gDNA, and it came from T cells, B-cell-depleted T cells, or PBMCs.

This CDR3 is built from 13 residues. Germline lookup yields CDR1 SNHLY and CDR2 FYNNEI. V shed 9 bases and J 4 bases; nucleotides not matched to a gene: 8. In the original processing: Amplification of reference gene primers was used by the study to estimate nucleated cell counts. Repertoires were generated with immunoSEQ multiplex PCR, while TCRdb's copy carries only in-frame clones and drops some. For V, J and clone size, that table is used; D and trimming come from the DNA. The profile covers approximately 120,000 clones, with under 90% appearing a single time and about 7% taken by the ten largest.

Sample: peripheral blood. This receptor was identified in a woman between 45 and 65 years old with acute or convalescent COVID-19. The chain links TRBV2 to TRBJ1-1, with 7 bases lining up with TRBD1. CDR3 amino acids: CARIKGGGTEAFF. CDR3 DNA sequence: TGTGCCAGGATTAAAGGGGGCGGCACTGAAGCTTTCTTT.